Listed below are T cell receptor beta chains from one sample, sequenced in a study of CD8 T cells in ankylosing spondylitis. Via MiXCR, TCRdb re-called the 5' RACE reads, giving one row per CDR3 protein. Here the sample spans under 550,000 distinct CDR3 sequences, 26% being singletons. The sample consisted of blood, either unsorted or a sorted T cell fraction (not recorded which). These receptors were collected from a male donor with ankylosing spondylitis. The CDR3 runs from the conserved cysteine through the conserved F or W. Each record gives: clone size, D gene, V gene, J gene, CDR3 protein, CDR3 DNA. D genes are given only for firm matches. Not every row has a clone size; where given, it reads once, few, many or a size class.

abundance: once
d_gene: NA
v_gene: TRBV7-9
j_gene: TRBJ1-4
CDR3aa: CASSLTLQEGIEKLFF
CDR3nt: TGTGCCAGCAGCCTAACCCTCCAGGAAGGGATTGAAAAACTGTTTTTT

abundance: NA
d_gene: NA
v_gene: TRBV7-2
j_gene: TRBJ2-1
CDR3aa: CASSPGGPVRQFF
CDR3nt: TGTGCCAGCAGCCCGGGTGGGCCGGTTAGGCAGTTCTTC

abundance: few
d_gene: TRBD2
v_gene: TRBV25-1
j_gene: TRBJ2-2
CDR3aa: CASSDSGTSEGGELFF
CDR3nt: TGTGCCAGCAGTGACTCCGGGACTAGCGAGGGCGGGGAGCTGTTTTTT

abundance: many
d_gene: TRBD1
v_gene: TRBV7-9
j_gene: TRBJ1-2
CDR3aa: CASSLGTGTYGYTF
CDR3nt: TGTGCCAGCAGCTTAGGGACAGGGACTTATGGCTACACCTTC

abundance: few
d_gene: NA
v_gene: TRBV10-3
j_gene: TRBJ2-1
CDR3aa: CAISEAGDREDEQFF
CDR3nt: TGTGCCATCAGTGAGGCGGGAGACAGGGAAGATGAGCAGTTCTTC

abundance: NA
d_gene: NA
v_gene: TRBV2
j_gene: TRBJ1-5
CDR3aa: CASGEVGKSQPQHF
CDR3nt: TGTGCCAGCGGGGAGGTTGGGAAATCTCAGCCCCAGCATTTT

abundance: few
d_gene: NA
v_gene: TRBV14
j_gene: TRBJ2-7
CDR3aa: CASSQGKRNYGNEQYF
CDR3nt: TGTGCCAGCAGCCAAGGAAAGCGAAACTACGGTAACGAGCAGTACTTC

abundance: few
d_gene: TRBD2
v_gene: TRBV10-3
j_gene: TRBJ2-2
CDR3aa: CAISEGLAENTGELFF
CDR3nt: TGTGCCATCAGTGAGGGGCTAGCGGAGAACACCGGGGAGCTGTTTTTT

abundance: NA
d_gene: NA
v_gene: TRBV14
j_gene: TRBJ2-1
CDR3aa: CASSRYWGDRSSYNEQFF
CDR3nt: TGTGCCAGCAGCCGTTATTGGGGAGACCGAAGCTCCTACAATGAGCAGTTCTTC

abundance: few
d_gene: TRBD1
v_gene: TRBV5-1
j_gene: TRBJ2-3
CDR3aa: CASSQGQVVADTQYF
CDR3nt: TGCGCCAGCAGCCAGGGACAGGTTGTAGCAGATACGCAGTATTTT

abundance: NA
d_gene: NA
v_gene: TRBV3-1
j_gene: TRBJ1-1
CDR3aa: CASSQKPPRTNTEAFF
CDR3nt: TGTGCCAGCAGCCAAAAGCCCCCCCGGACGAACACTGAAGCTTTCTTT

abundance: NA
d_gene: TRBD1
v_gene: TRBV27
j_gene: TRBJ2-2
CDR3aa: CASSLYSYRTGKNTGELFF
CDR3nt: TGTGCCAGCAGTTTATATTCTTATCGGACAGGGAAAAACACCGGGGAGCTGTTTTTT

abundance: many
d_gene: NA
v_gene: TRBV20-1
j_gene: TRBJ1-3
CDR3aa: CSARGFGNTIYF
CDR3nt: TGCAGTGCTAGAGGGTTCGGAAACACCATATATTTT

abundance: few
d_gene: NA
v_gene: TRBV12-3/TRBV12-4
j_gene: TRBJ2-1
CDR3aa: CASRGGQLLSYNEQFF
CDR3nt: TGTGCCAGCAGGGGGGGACAGCTACTCTCCTACAATGAGCAGTTCTTC

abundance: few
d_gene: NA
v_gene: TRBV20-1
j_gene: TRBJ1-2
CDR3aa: CSPRQPLRTF
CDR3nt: TGCAGTCCAAGACAGCCCCTCCGCACCTTC

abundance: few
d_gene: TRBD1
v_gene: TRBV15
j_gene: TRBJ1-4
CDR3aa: CATSRLQGPNEKLFF
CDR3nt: TGTGCCACCAGCAGGCTACAGGGGCCTAATGAAAAACTGTTTTTT

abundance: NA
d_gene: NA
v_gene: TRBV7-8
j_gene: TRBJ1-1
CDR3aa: CASSPAQYKNTEAFF
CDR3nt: TGTGCCAGCAGCCCGGCGCAATACAAGAACACTGAAGCTTTCTTT

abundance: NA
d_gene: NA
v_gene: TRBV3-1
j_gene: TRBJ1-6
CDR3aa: CASSPQGWSPLHF
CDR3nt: TGTGCCAGCAGCCCCCAGGGGTGGTCACCCCTCCACTTT

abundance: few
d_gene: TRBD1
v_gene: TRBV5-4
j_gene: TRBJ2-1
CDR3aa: CASSRGTGGPLLEQFF
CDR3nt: TGTGCCAGCAGCCGAGGGACAGGGGGTCCCCTCCTTGAGCAGTTCTTC

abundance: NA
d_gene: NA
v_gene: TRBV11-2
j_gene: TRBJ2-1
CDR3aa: CASSQAWTPYNEQFF
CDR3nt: TGTGCCAGCAGCCAAGCCTGGACACCCTACAATGAGCAGTTCTTC

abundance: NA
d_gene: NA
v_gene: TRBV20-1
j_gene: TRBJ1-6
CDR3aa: CSARDLSGVWDNSPLHF
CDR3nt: TGCAGTGCTAGAGATCTAAGTGGGGTTTGGGATAATTCACCCCTCCACTTT

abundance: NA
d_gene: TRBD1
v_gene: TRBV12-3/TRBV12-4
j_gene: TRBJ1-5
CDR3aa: CASSAVAGTGNQPQHF
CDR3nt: TGTGCCAGCAGTGCCGTAGCCGGGACAGGTAATCAGCCCCAGCATTTT

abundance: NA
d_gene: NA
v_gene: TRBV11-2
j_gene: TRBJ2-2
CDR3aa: CASSSLDGAGPLGELFF
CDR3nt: TGTGCCAGCAGCTCTCTTGATGGTGCGGGGCCCCTCGGGGAGCTGTTTTTT

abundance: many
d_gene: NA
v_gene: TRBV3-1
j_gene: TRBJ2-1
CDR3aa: CASSLLGGGDEQFF
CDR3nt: TGTGCCAGCAGCCTCCTTGGGGGAGGCGATGAGCAGTTCTTC

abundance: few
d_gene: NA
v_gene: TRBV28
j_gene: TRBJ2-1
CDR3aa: CASRTSGSGEQFF
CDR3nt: TGTGCCAGCAGAACGTCAGGGTCAGGTGAGCAGTTCTTC

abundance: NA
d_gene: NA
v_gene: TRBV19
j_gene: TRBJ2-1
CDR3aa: CASSSTGDSGGFF
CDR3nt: TGTGCCAGTAGTTCAACAGGGGACAGCGGGGGGTTCTTC

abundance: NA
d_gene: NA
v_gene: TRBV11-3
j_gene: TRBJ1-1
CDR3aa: CASSLGTHTEAFF
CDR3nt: TGTGCCAGCAGCTTAGGGACACACACTGAAGCTTTCTTT

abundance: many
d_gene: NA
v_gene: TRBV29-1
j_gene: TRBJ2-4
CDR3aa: CSVERGGIQYF
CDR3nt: TGCAGCGTTGAAAGGGGAGGCATTCAGTACTTC

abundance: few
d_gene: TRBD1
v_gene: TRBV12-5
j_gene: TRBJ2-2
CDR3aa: CASGPGRQGSYTGELFF
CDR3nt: TGTGCTAGTGGCCCCGGTCGACAGGGGTCATACACCGGGGAGCTGTTTTTT

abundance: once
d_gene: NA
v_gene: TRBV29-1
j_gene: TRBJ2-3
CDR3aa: CSVGIRGRYTQYF
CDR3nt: TGCAGCGTTGGGATCCGGGGACGGTATACGCAGTATTTT

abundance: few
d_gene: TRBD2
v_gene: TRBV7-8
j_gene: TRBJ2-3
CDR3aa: CASSLAPQAGRTDTQYF
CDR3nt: TGTGCCAGCAGCTTAGCCCCTCAAGCGGGACGGACAGATACGCAGTATTTT

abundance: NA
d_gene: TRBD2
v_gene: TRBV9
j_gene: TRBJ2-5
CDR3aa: CASSVGIAGGETQYF
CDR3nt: TGTGCCAGCAGCGTAGGAATTGCGGGAGGAGAGACCCAGTACTTC

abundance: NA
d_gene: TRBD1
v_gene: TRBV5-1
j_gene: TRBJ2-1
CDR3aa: CASSLRSQGADNEQFF
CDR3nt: TGCGCCAGCAGCTTGAGGTCGCAGGGGGCTGACAATGAGCAGTTCTTC

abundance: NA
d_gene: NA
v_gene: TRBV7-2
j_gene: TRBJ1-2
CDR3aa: CASSLDTSIGYTF
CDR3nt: TGTGCCAGCAGCTTGGACACTTCTATTGGCTACACCTTC

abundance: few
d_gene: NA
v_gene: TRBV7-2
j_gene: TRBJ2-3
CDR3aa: CASSGRMGGATDTQYF
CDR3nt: TGTGCCAGCAGCGGCAGGATGGGGGGTGCCACAGATACGCAGTATTTT

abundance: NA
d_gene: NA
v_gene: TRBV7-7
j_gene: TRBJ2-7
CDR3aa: CASSLGGQGPYEQYF
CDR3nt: TGTGCCAGCAGCTTAGGAGGCCAGGGGCCGTACGAGCAGTACTTC

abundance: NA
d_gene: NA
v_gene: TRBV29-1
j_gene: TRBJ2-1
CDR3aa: CSVEGQAARDLSYNEQFF
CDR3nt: TGCAGCGTTGAAGGCCAGGCGGCCAGGGACCTATCCTACAATGAGCAGTTCTTC

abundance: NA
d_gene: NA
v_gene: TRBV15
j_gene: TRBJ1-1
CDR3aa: CATSRPGWGNVGTEAFF
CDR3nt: TGTGCCACCAGCAGACCTGGGTGGGGGAATGTGGGCACTGAAGCTTTCTTT

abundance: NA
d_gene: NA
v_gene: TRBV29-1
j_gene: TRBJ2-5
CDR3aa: CSVEESGAEETQYF
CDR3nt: TGCAGCGTTGAAGAATCGGGAGCTGAAGAGACCCAGTACTTC

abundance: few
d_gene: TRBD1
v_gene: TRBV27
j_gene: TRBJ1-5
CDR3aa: CASSPGTVPNQPQHF
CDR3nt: TGTGCCAGCAGTCCGGGGACAGTCCCCAATCAGCCCCAGCATTTT

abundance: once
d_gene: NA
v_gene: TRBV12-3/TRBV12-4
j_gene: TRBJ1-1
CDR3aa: CASSSGLTEAFF
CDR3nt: TGTGCCAGCAGTTCTGGTTTGACTGAAGCTTTCTTT

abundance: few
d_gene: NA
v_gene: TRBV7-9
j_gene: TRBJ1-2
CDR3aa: CASDPGVGLEGGYTF
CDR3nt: TGTGCCAGCGATCCAGGGGTAGGCCTCGAGGGTGGCTACACCTTC

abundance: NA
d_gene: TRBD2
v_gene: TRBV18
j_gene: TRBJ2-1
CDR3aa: CASSPRNIGRASGRSNEQFF
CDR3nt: TGTGCCAGCTCACCACGAAACATCGGACGGGCTAGCGGGAGGAGCAATGAGCAGTTCTTC

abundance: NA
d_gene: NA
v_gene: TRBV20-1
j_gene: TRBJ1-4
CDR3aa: CSARDFRRTEEKLFF
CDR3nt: TGCAGTGCTAGAGATTTTCGCCGGACAGAAGAAAAACTGTTTTTT

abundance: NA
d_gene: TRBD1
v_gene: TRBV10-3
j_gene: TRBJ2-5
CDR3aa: CAISERQGAETQYF
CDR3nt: TGTGCCATCAGTGAGAGACAGGGGGCCGAGACCCAGTACTTC

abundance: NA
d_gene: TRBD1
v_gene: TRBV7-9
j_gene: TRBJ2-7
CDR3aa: CASSPRQGALVF
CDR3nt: TGTGCCAGCAGCCCGCGACAGGGGGCTTTGGTCTTC

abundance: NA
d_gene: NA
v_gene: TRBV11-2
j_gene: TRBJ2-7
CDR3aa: CASSPDSFEQYF
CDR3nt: TGTGCCAGCAGCCCGGACTCCTTCGAGCAGTACTTC

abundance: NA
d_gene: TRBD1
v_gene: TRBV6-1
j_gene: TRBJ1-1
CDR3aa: CASSEVPQTGGTEAFF
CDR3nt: TGTGCCAGCAGTGAAGTCCCGCAAACAGGGGGCACTGAAGCTTTCTTT

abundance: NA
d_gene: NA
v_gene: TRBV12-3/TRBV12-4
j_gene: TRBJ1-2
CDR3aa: CASRAAGTGDGYTF
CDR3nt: TGTGCCAGCAGAGCAGCAGGGACTGGGGATGGCTACACCTTC

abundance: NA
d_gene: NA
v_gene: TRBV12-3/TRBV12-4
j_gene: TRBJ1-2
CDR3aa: CASSLELDPRKGGYTF
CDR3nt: TGTGCCAGCAGTTTGGAACTCGACCCCCGGAAGGGTGGCTACACCTTC

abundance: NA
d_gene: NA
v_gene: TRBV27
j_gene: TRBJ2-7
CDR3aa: CASSSGDGTNEQYF
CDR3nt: TGTGCCAGCAGTTCGGGCGACGGAACGAACGAGCAGTACTTC

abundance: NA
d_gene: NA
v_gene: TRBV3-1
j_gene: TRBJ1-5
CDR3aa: CASSQGANQPQHF
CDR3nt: TGTGCCAGCAGCCAAGGAGCTAATCAGCCCCAGCATTTT

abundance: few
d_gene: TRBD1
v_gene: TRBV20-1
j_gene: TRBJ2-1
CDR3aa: CSASSPAGTGYNEQFF
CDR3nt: TGCAGTGCTTCCTCACCCGCCGGGACAGGGTACAATGAGCAGTTCTTC

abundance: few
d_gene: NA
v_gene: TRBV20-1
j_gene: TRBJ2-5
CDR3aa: CSARRGNQETQYF
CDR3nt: TGCAGTGCTAGAAGGGGCAACCAAGAGACCCAGTACTTC

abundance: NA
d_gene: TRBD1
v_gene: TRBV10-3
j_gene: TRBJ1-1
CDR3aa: CAISESIGAGTGNTEAFF
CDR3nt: TGTGCCATCAGTGAGTCGATAGGGGCCGGGACAGGTAACACTGAAGCTTTCTTT

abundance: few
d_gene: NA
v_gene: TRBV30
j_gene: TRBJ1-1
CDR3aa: CAWSVWGEAFF
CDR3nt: TGTGCCTGGAGTGTATGGGGTGAAGCTTTCTTT

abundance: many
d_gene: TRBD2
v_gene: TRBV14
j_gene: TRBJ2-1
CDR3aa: CASSQEGGLLTYNEQFF
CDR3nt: TGTGCCAGCAGCCAAGAGGGGGGACTATTGACGTACAATGAGCAGTTCTTC

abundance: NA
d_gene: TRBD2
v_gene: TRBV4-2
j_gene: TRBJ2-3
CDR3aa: CASSPGLAGLSTDTQYF
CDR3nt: TGTGCCAGCAGCCCTGGACTAGCGGGCCTTAGCACAGATACGCAGTATTTT

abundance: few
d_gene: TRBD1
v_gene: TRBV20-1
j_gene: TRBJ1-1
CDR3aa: CSAPSLVSRGHTEAFF
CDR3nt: TGCAGTGCCCCATCTTTGGTATCCAGGGGGCATACTGAAGCTTTCTTT

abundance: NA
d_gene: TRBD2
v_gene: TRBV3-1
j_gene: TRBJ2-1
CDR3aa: CASSQDLASGGNEQFF
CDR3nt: TGTGCCAGCAGCCAAGATCTGGCTAGCGGGGGCAATGAGCAGTTCTTC